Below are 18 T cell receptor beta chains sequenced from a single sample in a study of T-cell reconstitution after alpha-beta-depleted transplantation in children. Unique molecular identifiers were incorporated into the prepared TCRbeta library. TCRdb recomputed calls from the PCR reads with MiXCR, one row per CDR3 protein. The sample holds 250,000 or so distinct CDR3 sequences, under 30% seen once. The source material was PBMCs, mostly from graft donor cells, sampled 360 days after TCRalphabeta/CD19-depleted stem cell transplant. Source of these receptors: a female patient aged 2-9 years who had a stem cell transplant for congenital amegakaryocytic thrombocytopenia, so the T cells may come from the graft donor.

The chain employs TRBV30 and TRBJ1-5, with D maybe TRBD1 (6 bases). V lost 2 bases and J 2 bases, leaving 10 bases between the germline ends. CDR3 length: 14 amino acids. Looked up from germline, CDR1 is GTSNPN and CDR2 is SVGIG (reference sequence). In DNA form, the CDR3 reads TGTGCCTGGAGTAAGGGGGGCGGCAATCAGCCCCAGCATTTT. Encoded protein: CAWSKGGGNQPQHF.

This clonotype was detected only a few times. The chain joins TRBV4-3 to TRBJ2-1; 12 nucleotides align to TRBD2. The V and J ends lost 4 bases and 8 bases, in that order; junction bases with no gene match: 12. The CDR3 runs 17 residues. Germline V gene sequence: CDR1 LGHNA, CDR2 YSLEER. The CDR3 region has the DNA TGCGCCAGCAGCCGAGGGACTAGCGGGTTGGAGAACTATGAGCAGTTCTTC. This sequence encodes CASSRGTSGLENYEQFF.

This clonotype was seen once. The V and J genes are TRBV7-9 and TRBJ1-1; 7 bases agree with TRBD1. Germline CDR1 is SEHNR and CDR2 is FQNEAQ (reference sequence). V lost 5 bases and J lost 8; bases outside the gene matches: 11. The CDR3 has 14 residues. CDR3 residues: CASSPQGTADEAFF. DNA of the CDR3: TGTGCCAGCAGCCCACAAGGGACAGCGGACGAAGCTTTCTTT.

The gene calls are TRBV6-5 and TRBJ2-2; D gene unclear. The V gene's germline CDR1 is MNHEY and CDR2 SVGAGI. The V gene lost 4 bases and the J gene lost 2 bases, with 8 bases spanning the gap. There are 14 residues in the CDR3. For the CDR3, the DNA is TGTGCCAGCAGTTTGAGCCTCAACACCGGGGAGCTGTTTTTT. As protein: CASSLSLNTGELFF.

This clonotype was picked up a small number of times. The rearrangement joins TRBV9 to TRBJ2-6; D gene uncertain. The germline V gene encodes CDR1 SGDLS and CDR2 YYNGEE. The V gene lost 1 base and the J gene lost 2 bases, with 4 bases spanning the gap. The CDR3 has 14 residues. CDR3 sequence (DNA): TGTGCCAGCAGCGTACCGACTGGGGCCAACGTCCTGACTTTC. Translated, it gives CASSVPTGANVLTF.

The CDR3 sequence: CASTPREGNYGYTF. As DNA, the CDR3 is TGTGCCAGCACCCCGCGGGAGGGTAACTATGGCTACACCTTC. The chain joins TRBV12-3 or TRBV12-4 to TRBJ1-2; D remains unclear. CDR3 length: 14 residues. Trimming left V 7 bases short and J 1 base short, with 13 bases between.

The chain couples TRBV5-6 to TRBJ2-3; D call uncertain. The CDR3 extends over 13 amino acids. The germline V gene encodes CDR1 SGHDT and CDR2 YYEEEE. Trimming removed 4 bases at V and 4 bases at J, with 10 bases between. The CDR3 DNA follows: TGTGCCAGCAGCCGGCTAGGGCCAGATACGCAGTATTTT. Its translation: CASSRLGPDTQYF.

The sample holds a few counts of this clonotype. CDR3 amino acids: CASQQDILTYEQYF. CDR3 DNA: TGTGCCAGTCAACAAGACATACTCACCTACGAGCAGTACTTC. The V and J genes are TRBV2 and TRBJ2-7; D gene unclear. Per germline, CDR1 SNHLY and CDR2 FYNNEI. This CDR3 has 14 amino acids. Trimming took off 9 bases at V and 2 bases at J, with 17 bases between the two ends.

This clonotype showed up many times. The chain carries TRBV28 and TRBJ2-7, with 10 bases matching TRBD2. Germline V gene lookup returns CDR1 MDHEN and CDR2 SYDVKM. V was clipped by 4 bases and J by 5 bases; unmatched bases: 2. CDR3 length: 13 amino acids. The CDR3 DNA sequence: TGTGCCAGCAGTTCGGGACTAGCGCACGAGCAGTACTTC. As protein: CASSSGLAHEQYF.

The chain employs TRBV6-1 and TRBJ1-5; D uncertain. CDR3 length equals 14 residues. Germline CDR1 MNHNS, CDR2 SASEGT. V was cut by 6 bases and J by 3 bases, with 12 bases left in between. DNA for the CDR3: TGTGCCAGCAGCCCCGACCAGCCCAATCAGCCCCAGCATTTT. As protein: CASSPDQPNQPQHF.

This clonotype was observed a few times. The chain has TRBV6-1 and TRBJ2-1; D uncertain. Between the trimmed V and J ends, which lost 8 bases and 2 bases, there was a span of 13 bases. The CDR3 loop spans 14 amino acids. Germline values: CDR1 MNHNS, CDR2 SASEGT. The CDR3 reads CASGLSDTYNEQFF. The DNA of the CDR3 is TGTGCCAGCGGCCTTTCTGACACCTACAATGAGCAGTTCTTC.

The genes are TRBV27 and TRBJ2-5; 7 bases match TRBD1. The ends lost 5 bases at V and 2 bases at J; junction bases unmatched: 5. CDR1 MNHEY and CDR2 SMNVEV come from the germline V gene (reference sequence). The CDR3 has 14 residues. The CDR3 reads CASSRQGVQETQYF. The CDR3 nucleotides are TGTGCCAGCAGTCGTCAGGGGGTTCAAGAGACCCAGTACTTC.

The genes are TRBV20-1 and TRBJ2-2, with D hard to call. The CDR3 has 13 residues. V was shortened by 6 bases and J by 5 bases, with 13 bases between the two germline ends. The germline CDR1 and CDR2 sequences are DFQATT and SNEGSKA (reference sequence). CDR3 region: CSATDGLTGELFF. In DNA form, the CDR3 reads TGCAGTGCAACCGATGGTTTAACCGGGGAGCTGTTTTTT.

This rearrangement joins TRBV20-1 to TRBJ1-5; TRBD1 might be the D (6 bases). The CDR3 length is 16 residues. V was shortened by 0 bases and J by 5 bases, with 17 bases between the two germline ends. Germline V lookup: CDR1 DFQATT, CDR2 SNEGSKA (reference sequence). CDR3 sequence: CSARDHGQGFYQPQHF. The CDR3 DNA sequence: TGCAGTGCTAGAGATCACGGGCAGGGGTTTTATCAGCCCCAGCATTTT.

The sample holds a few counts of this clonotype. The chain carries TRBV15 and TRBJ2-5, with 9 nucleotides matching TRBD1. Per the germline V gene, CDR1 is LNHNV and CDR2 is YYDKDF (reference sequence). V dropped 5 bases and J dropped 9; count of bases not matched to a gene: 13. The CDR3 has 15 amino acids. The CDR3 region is CATSRRTGVVVPQYF. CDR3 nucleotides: TGTGCCACCAGCCGGCGGACAGGGGTGGTCGTCCCCCAGTACTTC. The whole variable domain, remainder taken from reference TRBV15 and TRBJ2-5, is DAMVIQNPRYQVTQFGKPVTLSCSQTLNHNVMYWYQQKSSQAPKLLFHYYDKDFNNEADTPDNFQSRRPNTSFCFLDIRSPGLGDTAMYLCATSRRTGVVVPQYFGPGTRLLVL.

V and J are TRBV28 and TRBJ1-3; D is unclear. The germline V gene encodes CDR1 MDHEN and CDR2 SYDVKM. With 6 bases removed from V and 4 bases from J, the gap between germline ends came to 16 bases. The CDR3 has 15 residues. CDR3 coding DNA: TGTGCCAGCAGCCGAGAGCGACCTTGGGGAAACACCATATATTTT. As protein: CASSRERPWGNTIYF.

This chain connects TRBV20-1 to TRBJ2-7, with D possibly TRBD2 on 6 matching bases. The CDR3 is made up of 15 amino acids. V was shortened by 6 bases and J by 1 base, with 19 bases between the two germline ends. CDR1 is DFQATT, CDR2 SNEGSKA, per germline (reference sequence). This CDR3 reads CSAPLGLTTSYEQYF. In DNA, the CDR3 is TGCAGTGCCCCGCTGGGACTTACAACTTCCTACGAGCAGTACTTC.

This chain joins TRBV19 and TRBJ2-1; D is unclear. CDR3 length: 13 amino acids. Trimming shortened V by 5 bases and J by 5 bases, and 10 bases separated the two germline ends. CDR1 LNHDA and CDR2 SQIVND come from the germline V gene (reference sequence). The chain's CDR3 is CASSRVSHNEQFF. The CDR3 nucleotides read TGTGCCAGTAGTCGGGTTAGCCACAATGAGCAGTTCTTC.